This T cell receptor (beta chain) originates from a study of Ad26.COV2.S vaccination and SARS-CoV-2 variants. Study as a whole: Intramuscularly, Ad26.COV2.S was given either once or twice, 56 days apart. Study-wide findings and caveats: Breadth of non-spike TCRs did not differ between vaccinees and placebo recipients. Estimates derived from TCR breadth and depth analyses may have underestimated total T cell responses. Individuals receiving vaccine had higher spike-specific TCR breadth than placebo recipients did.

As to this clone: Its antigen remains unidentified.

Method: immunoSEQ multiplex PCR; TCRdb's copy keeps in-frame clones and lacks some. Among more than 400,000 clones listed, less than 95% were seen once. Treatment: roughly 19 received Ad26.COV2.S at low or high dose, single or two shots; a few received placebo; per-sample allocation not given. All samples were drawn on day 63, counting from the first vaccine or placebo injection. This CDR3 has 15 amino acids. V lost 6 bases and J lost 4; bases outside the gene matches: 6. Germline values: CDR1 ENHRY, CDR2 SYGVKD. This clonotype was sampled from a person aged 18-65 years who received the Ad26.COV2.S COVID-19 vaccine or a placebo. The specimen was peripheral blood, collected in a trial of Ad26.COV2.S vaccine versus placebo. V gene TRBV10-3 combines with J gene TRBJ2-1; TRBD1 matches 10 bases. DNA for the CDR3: TGTGCCATCAGCCGCCCGGGACAGGGGTACAATGAGCAGTTCTTC. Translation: CAISRPGQGYNEQFF.